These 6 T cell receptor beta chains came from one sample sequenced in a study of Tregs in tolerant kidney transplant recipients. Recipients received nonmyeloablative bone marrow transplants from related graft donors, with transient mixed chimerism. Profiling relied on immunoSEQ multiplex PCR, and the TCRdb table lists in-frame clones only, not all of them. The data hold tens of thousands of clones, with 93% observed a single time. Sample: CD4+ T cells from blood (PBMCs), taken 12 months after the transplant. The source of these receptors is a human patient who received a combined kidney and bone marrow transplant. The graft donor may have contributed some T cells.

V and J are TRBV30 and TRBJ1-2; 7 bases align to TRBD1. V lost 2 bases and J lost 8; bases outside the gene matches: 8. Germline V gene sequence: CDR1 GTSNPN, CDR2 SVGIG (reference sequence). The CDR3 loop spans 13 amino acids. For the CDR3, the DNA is TGTGCCTGGAGTCCCGACAGGGCGCGGGGCTACACCTTC. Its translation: CAWSPDRARGYTF.

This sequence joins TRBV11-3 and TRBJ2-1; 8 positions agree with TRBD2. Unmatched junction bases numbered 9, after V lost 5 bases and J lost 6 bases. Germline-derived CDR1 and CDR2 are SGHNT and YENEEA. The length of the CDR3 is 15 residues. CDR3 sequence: CASSPGGLGGNEQFF. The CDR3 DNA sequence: TGTGCCAGCAGCCCCGGGGGACTAGGGGGCAATGAGCAGTTCTTC. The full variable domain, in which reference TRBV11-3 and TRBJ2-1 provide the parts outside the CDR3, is EAGVVQSPRYKIIEKKQPVAFWCNPISGHNTLYWYLQNLGQGPELLIRYENEEAVDDSQLPKDRFSAERLKGVDSTLKIQPAELGDSAVYLCASSPGGLGGNEQFFGPGTRLTVL.

CDR3 protein: CASSQGTSGEETQYF. The DNA for the CDR3 is TGTGCCAGCAGCCAAGGGACTAGCGGGGAGGAGACCCAGTACTTC. The rearrangement links TRBV11-3 to TRBJ2-5; 13 bases line up with TRBD2. The junction had 5 bases not matched to a gene; V was cut back by 5 bases and J by 5 bases. Looked up from germline, CDR1 is SGHNT and CDR2 is YENEEA. This CDR3 comprises 15 residues.

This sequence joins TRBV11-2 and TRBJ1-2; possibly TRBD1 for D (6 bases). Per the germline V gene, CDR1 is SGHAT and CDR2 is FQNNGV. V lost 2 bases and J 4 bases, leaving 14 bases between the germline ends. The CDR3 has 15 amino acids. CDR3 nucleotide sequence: TGTGCCAGCAGCTTATCGGCGGACAGAAGCTATGGCTACACCTTC. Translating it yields CASSLSADRSYGYTF.

CDR3 in amino acids: CASSPRRDTQYF. CDR3 nucleotides: TGTGCCAGCAGCCCGAGGAGGGATACGCAGTATTTT. The rearrangement joins TRBV7-2 to TRBJ2-3; tentative D call: TRBD2 (5 bases). From germline, CDR1 is SGHTA and CDR2 FQGNSA. This CDR3 comprises 12 residues. Trimming removed 5 bases from V and 6 bases from J, with 9 bases in between.

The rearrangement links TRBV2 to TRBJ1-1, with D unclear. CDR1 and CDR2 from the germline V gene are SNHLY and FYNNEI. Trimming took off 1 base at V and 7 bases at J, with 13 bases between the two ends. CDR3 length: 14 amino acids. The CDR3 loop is CASSEGEITGEAFF. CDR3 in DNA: TGTGCCAGCAGTGAAGGGGAGATAACGGGTGAAGCTTTCTTT. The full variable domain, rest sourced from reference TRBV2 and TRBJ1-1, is EPEVTQTPSHQVTQMGQEVILRCVPISNHLYFYWYRQILGQKVEFLVSFYNNEISEKSEIFDDQFSVERPDGSNFTLKIRSTKLEDSAMYFCASSEGEITGEAFFGQGTRLTVV.